These 7 T cell receptor beta chains originate from one sample sequenced in a study of shared clonotypes between healthy human individuals. The protocol was immunoSEQ multiplex PCR, while the TCRdb copy is restricted to in-frame clones and leaves out a portion. The data contain 850,000 to 1,100,000 clones, roughly 77% of them singletons. The sequencing sample was made of memory CD4+ T cells from PBMCs. Subset described: CD45RA-negative fraction. Every receptor here comes from a young man in good health. Some clones in this sample may be carry-over from other donors' samples.

This clone appeared once. The chain recombines TRBV27 with TRBJ2-5; tentative D call: TRBD1 (6 bases). The CDR3 totals 14 residues. Per germline, CDR1 MNHEY and CDR2 SMNVEV (reference sequence). The V end lost 2 bases, the J end lost 4 bases, and 11 bases lay between the germline ends. CDR3: CASSLQGRGETQYF. For the CDR3, the DNA is TGTGCCAGCAGTTTACAAGGCAGGGGAGAGACCCAGTACTTC.

This clone was detected once. The chain links TRBV11-2 to TRBJ1-3; D perhaps matches TRBD1 (6 bases). Trimming took off 6 bases at V and 0 bases at J, with 12 bases between the two ends. This CDR3 has 15 amino acids. Germline-derived CDR1 and CDR2 are SGHAT and FQNNGV. The CDR3 coding sequence is TGTGCCAGCAGGCCCACAGGGCCCTCTGGAAACACCATATATTTT. It yields the protein CASRPTGPSGNTIYF.

The rearrangement links TRBV2 to TRBJ1-2; 9 bases fit TRBD1. The V gene's germline CDR1 is SNHLY and CDR2 FYNNEI. This CDR3 region has 13 residues. V trimming: 4 bases; J trimming: 8 bases; junction bases outside the gene matches: 5. The CDR3 protein is CASSAGQGYGYTF. In nucleotides, the CDR3 is TGTGCCAGCAGTGCAGGACAGGGGTACGGCTACACCTTC. The variable domain in full, completed from reference TRBV2 and TRBJ1-2, reads EPEVTQTPSHQVTQMGQEVILRCVPISNHLYFYWYRQILGQKVEFLVSFYNNEISEKSEIFDDQFSVERPDGSNFTLKIRSTKLEDSAMYFCASSAGQGYGYTFGSGTRLTVV.

This chain joins TRBV4-1 and TRBJ2-3; no definite D call. Trimming took 5 bases from V and 6 from J, leaving 27 bases between them. This CDR3 spans 18 amino acids. CDR1 is MGHRA, CDR2 YSYEKL, per germline. The CDR3 sequence is CASSLNTQYSSARDTQYF. The CDR3 nucleotides are TGCGCCAGCAGCTTGAATACGCAGTATTCCTCGGCCAGGGATACGCAGTATTTT.

This chain uses TRBV10-3 with TRBJ1-5; D is perhaps TRBD1 (5 bases). The CDR3 covers 16 residues. The germline CDR1 and CDR2 sequences are ENHRY and SYGVKD. Trimming took 0 bases from V and 3 from J, leaving 12 bases between them. CDR3 sequence (DNA): TGTGCCATCAGTGAGTCCTTAGGGGTCGTCAATCAGCCCCAGCATTTT. Amino acids: CAISESLGVVNQPQHF.

Comments on this clone: The sample contains more than one DNA sequence encoding this CDR3. The rearrangement joins TRBV19 to TRBJ2-3; 11 bases map to TRBD2. This CDR3 comprises 14 residues. Germline CDR1 is LNHDA and CDR2 is SQIVND (reference sequence). With V trimmed by 6 bases and J by 5 bases, 4 bases remained unmatched. CDR3 bases: TGTGCCAGTAGGCTAGCGGGAGGAGGAGATACGCAGTATTTT. As protein: CASRLAGGGDTQYF. The entire variable domain, with the rest obtained from reference TRBV19 and TRBJ2-3, is as follows: DGGITQSPKYLFRKEGQNVTLSCEQNLNHDAMYWYRQDPGQGLRLIYYSQIVNDFQKGDIAEGYSVSREKKESFPLTVTSAQKNPTAFYLCASRLAGGGDTQYFGPGTRLTVL.

This clone was counted at least ten times. The chain employs TRBV29-1 and TRBJ2-1; TRBD2 might be the D (5 bases). CDR3 size: 13 residues. Germline V gene lookup returns CDR1 SQVTM and CDR2 ANQGSEA. Trimming removed 3 bases at V and 11 bases at J, with 17 bases between. The CDR3 spells CSVDSTTRKKQFF. The CDR3 DNA follows: TGCAGCGTTGATTCGACTACTCGAAAGAAGCAGTTCTTC.